Detailed here is one T cell receptor (beta chain). This sample is part of a study of T cell responses to AZD1222 COVID-19 vaccine. Using immunoSEQ multiplex PCR, the repertoire was profiled, and TCRdb retains in-frame clones only, with some absent. Of about 140,000 clones listed, more than 80% are singletons. CDR3 length: 14 residues. CDR1 is SEHNR, CDR2 FQNEAQ, per germline (reference sequence). The V and J ends lost 1 base and 6 bases respectively, with 10 bases between them. This specimen was peripheral blood, taken on day 0 of AZD1222 vaccination. The receptor was isolated from an adult in good health. The gene calls are TRBV7-9 and TRBJ2-1; TRBD2 might be the D (6 bases). The CDR3 loop is CASSLGNSGNEQFF. CDR3 in DNA: TGTGCCAGCAGCTTAGGTAATAGCGGCAATGAGCAGTTCTTC.